These T cell receptor beta chains were read from a single sample in a study of cytomegalovirus exposure and HLA in healthy donors. Clones were sequenced by immunoSEQ multiplex PCR, and TCRdb holds only the in-frame ones, with some missing. The data hold 200,000 to 250,000 clones, with approximately 87% observed a single time. Specimen: PBMCs. Source of these receptors: a human donor in good health. Both conserved end residues are part of each CDR3. The D gene is left open where the match is weak. Clone size is not always given. Where it is, it says once, few, many or a class for expanded clones.

v_gene	abundance	len	d_gene	j_gene	CDR3nt	CDR3aa
TRBV10-2	NA	16	NA	TRBJ2-1	TGCGCCAGCAGTGAGGGAACCGGTGGAGTTATCGATGAGCAGTTCTTC	CASSEGTGGVIDEQFF
TRBV27	NA	14	NA	TRBJ2-7	TGTGCCAGCAGTTTAACGTCAGGCTCCTACGAGCAGTACTTC	CASSLTSGSYEQYF
TRBV5-6	NA	15	TRBD2	TRBJ2-3	TGTGCCAGCAGCTTGGTTGCGGGAGAGTGGGATACGCAGTATTTT	CASSLVAGEWDTQYF
TRBV7-2	NA	15	TRBD2	TRBJ2-7	TGTGCCAGCAGCTTATTAGCGGGGTTCCGTTACGAGCAGTACTTC	CASSLLAGFRYEQYF
TRBV6-5	NA	15	TRBD1	TRBJ1-1	TGTGCCAGCAGTTATAGTAGTTGGGGCAGGGGGCAAGCTTTCTTT	CASSYSSWGRGQAFF
TRBV9	NA	14	TRBD2	TRBJ2-7	TGTGCCAGCAGCGTGGGGGGGTTAGACTACGAGCAGTACTTC	CASSVGGLDYEQYF
TRBV4-3	NA	19	TRBD2	TRBJ2-1	TGCGCCAGCAGCCACGGGACTAGCGGGAGCCCATGGGTTTACAATGAGCAGTTCTTC	CASSHGTSGSPWVYNEQFF
TRBV6-5	NA	14	TRBD1	TRBJ1-6	TGTGCCAGCAGTTCGACAGGGTATAATTCACCCCTCCACTTT	CASSSTGYNSPLHF
TRBV10-1	NA	14	NA	TRBJ2-1	TGCGCCAGCAGGGTCCTAGCTCAATACAATGAGCAGTTCTTC	CASRVLAQYNEQFF
TRBV11-2	NA	14	TRBD2	TRBJ2-7	TGTGCCAGCAGGTTACTAGCGGGAGAATACGAGCAGTACTTC	CASRLLAGEYEQYF
TRBV5-1	few	18	TRBD2	TRBJ2-1	TGCGCCAGCAGCTTGGAGCTAGCGGGAGTATGGACCTACAATGAGCAGTTCTTC	CASSLELAGVWTYNEQFF
TRBV27	NA	15	TRBD2	TRBJ2-5	TGTGCCAGCAGTTCGACTAGCGGGAGTCAAGAGACCCAGTACTTC	CASSSTSGSQETQYF
TRBV28	NA	15	TRBD1	TRBJ1-5	TGTGCCAGCAGTCAGACAGGGACTAGCAATCAGCCCCAGCATTTT	CASSQTGTSNQPQHF
TRBV6-5	NA	15	TRBD1	TRBJ1-4	TGTGCCAGCAGTAACGGAGACAGGGGAAACGAAAAACTGTTTTTT	CASSNGDRGNEKLFF
TRBV10-3	NA	13	NA	TRBJ1-2	TGTGCCATCAGTGACGGGGGGTCCTATGGCTACACCTTC	CAISDGGSYGYTF
TRBV29-1	NA	12	NA	TRBJ2-5	TGCAGCGTTGAAAGAGGGTTGGAGACCCAGTACTTC	CSVERGLETQYF
TRBV5-1	NA	15	NA	TRBJ2-2	TGCGCCAGCAGCTTACAGCGGATGAACACCGGGGAGCTGTTTTTT	CASSLQRMNTGELFF
TRBV9	NA	13	TRBD2	TRBJ2-3	TGTGCCAGCGGGAGGGTAAGCACAGATACGCAGTATTTT	CASGRVSTDTQYF
TRBV7-6	NA	14	TRBD1	TRBJ2-7	TGTGCCAGCAGCTCATACACCGACAGGGCCGAGCAGTACTTC	CASSSYTDRAEQYF
TRBV5-1	NA	16	TRBD2	TRBJ2-1	TGCGCCAGCAGCTTCGGGACTAGCGGGAGCGGGAATGAGCAGTTCTTC	CASSFGTSGSGNEQFF
TRBV30	NA	13	NA	TRBJ2-7	TGTGCCTGGAGTGTACGATTAGGGGGCGAGCAGTACTTC	CAWSVRLGGEQYF
TRBV19	NA	13	NA	TRBJ1-5	TGTGCCAGTAGTTATCAAGGAGATCAGCCCCAGCATTTT	CASSYQGDQPQHF
TRBV19	NA	12	NA	TRBJ2-1	TGTGCCAGTAGTATTGGTCTATTGGAGCAGTTCTTC	CASSIGLLEQFF
TRBV5-1	few	13	TRBD1	TRBJ2-7	TGCGCCAGCAGCTTGCCTACAGGGGGAGAGCAGTACTTC	CASSLPTGGEQYF
TRBV29-1	once	14	NA	TRBJ2-6	TGCAGCGTTGAAGATCCATTTGGGGCCAACGTCCTGACTTTC	CSVEDPFGANVLTF
TRBV7-9	NA	16	TRBD2	TRBJ2-1	TGCGCCAGCAGCCCGCCCATAGCGGGAGGCCCCAATGAGCAGTTCTTC	CASSPPIAGGPNEQFF
TRBV5-1	NA	15	TRBD2	TRBJ2-5	TGCGCCAGCAGCTTGGAGGGACTAGCGCGGGAGACCCAGTACTTC	CASSLEGLARETQYF
TRBV28	NA	15	TRBD1	TRBJ2-7	TGTGCCAGCAGTCCGCCGGGACAGGGTTCCTACGAGCAGTACTTC	CASSPPGQGSYEQYF
TRBV7-9	once	17	NA	TRBJ2-5	TGTGCCAGCAGCCCGTGGGGGAAGGGCGGGATGCAAGAGACCCAGTACTTC	CASSPWGKGGMQETQYF
TRBV6-1	NA	14	NA	TRBJ1-5	TGTGCCAGCAGCTGGCAGGTGAGAAATCAGCCCCAGCATTTT	CASSWQVRNQPQHF
TRBV7-9	once	14	NA	TRBJ2-7	TGTTCCAGCAGCTTGGCGGGACTGCACCTCGAGCAGTACTTC	CSSSLAGLHLEQYF
TRBV15	NA	15	NA	TRBJ1-2	TGTGCCACCAGCCCTACCTTAGGGGCATCATATGGCTACACCTTC	CATSPTLGASYGYTF
TRBV7-6	NA	14	NA	TRBJ2-5	TGTGCCAGCAGCCGGAGGACAGTTCTGGAGACCCAGTACTTC	CASSRRTVLETQYF
TRBV5-6	NA	14	NA	TRBJ2-7	TGTGCCAGCAGCTTTACAGGGTTCACCTTCGAGCAGTACTTC	CASSFTGFTFEQYF
TRBV11-1	few	17	TRBD2	TRBJ2-7	TGTGCCAGCAGCGCGGGACTAGCGGGAGTCCCTTACTACGAGCAGTACTTC	CASSAGLAGVPYYEQYF
TRBV7-9	once	11	NA	TRBJ2-5	TGTGCCAGCAGCTTCTCGGAGACCCAGTACTTC	CASSFSETQYF
TRBV7-3	NA	15	NA	TRBJ2-5	TGTGCCAGCAGCTTACAGGCCAACGTCCAAGAGACCCAGTACTTC	CASSLQANVQETQYF
TRBV30	once	13	NA	TRBJ2-7	TGTGCCTGGAGTGTACTCTCCGGAGCCGAGCAGTACTTC	CAWSVLSGAEQYF